A single sample is the source of the 10 T cell receptor beta chains below, sequenced in a study of control samples from healthy donors and cancer patients. Libraries were prepared by immunoSEQ multiplex PCR; TCRdb keeps only in-frame clonotypes and omits some of them. The profile shows 170,000 or so clones, approximately 92% of them singletons. Sequenced sample: blood. The receptors shown here come from a man aged 18-30 years in good health.

The rearrangement uses TRBV9 and TRBJ2-3; 9 bases align to TRBD2. CDR3 length: 16 amino acids. The germline V gene has CDR1 SGDLS and CDR2 YYNGEE. J gave up 2 bases and V 0 bases, and 4 bases lay outside the gene matches. This chain's CDR3 is CASSVGSGGHTDTQYF. The CDR3 nucleotides read TGTGCCAGCAGCGTAGGGAGCGGGGGGCACACAGATACGCAGTATTTT.

The chain joins TRBV6-5 to TRBJ1-6; D is unclear. The CDR3 is 12 residues long. The V end was cut by 6 bases, the J end by 6 bases, with 6 bases between. Germline CDR1 is MNHEY and CDR2 is SVGAGI. CDR3 protein: CASREGNSPLHF. CDR3 in DNA: TGTGCCAGCAGAGAGGGTAATTCACCCCTCCACTTT.

Here the CDR3 DNA reads TGTGCCAGCAGCCAAGATAGGGTGATTAGGGGACAGGGTGAATTAAGAGAAAAACTGTTTTTT. This encodes CASSQDRVIRGQGELREKLFF. The chain links TRBV3-1 (or the pseudogene TRBV3-2) to TRBJ1-4; the match to TRBD1 covers 9 bases. Germline V gives CDR1 LGHDT, CDR2 YNNKEL (reference sequence). V shed 0 bases and J 8 bases; nucleotides not matched to a gene: 22. The CDR3 consists of 21 residues.

CDR3 in DNA: TGTGCCAGCAGCAAGGGACAGGGAACGTACAATGAGCAGTTCTTC. Encoded protein: CASSKGQGTYNEQFF. V usage is TRBV5-5 and J usage is TRBJ2-1, with TRBD1 identical over 9 bases. V gave up 4 bases and J gave up 4 bases; unmatched junction bases: 6. The CDR3 is 15 residues long. CDR1 and CDR2 (germline): SGHKS, YYEKEE (reference sequence).

This sequence joins TRBV28 and TRBJ1-1, with a possible D match to TRBD1 (6 bases). The CDR3 loop spans 13 amino acids. Germline CDR1 and CDR2: MDHEN and SYDVKM. V shed 7 bases and J shed 7 bases, with 16 bases lying between them. As DNA, the CDR3 is TGTGCCAGCATGGGGGGCGGTGGTGGTGAAGCTTTCTTT. It translates to CASMGGGGGEAFF.

The CDR3 sequence is CASSQGTVAYEQYF. In DNA form, the CDR3 reads TGTGCCAGCAGCCAAGGTACAGTCGCCTACGAGCAGTACTTC. This chain uses TRBV3-1 (or the pseudogene TRBV3-2) with TRBJ2-7; unclear D gene. Germline assignment: CDR1 LGHDT and CDR2 YNNKEL (reference sequence). The ends were cut back, 1 base at V and 2 bases at J, with 9 bases in the middle. This CDR3 contains 14 residues.

The chain uses TRBV2 and TRBJ2-1; 9 nucleotides agree with TRBD2. The germline V gene encodes CDR1 SNHLY and CDR2 FYNNEI. After removal of 7 bases from V and 3 bases from J, the junction contained 7 bases not matched to a gene. The CDR3 loop spans 15 amino acids. CDR3: CASKGRGGSYNEQFF. The CDR3 coding sequence is TGTGCCAGCAAAGGGCGGGGGGGCAGCTACAATGAGCAGTTCTTC.

The chain uses TRBV6-1 and TRBJ1-5; D unresolved. Trimming took 1 base from V and 0 from J, leaving 13 bases between them. CDR1 is MNHNS, CDR2 SASEGT, per germline. The CDR3 has 17 amino acids. The CDR3 here is CASSEGKVAASNQPQHF. The CDR3 region has the DNA TGTGCCAGCAGTGAAGGCAAGGTGGCGGCTAGCAATCAGCCCCAGCATTTT.

The CDR3 coding sequence is TGTGCCAGTAGTGGACCTAGCGGGGGGGCACTTGATACGCAGTATTTT. Protein: CASSGPSGGALDTQYF. The rearrangement links TRBV19 to TRBJ2-3, with 12 bases aligning to TRBD2. The germline V gene has CDR1 LNHDA and CDR2 SQIVND (reference sequence). V shed 5 bases, J shed 6 bases, and the junction held 9 bases outside the gene matches. This CDR3 has 16 amino acids.

The chain joins TRBV10-3 to TRBJ2-7, with a tentative D call TRBD1 (5 bases). This CDR3 contains 13 residues. Trimming took 10 bases from V and 2 from J, leaving 15 bases between them. Germline lookup yields CDR1 ENHRY and CDR2 SYGVKD. CDR3 sequence: CANAQGFPYEQYF. The CDR3 DNA follows: TGTGCCAACGCGCAGGGTTTTCCCTACGAGCAGTACTTC.